These T cell receptor beta chains were read from a single sample in a study of beta chain features in type 1 diabetes. Using immunoSEQ multiplex PCR, the repertoire was profiled, and TCRdb retains in-frame clones only, with some absent. The sample shows over 150,000 clones, almost 8% of them seen only once. Material for sequencing was central memory CD4+ T cells from blood. The receptors stem from a man aged 18 to 35 with type 1 diabetes. The CDR3 runs from the conserved cysteine through the conserved F or W. Clone sizes are given selectively: once, few, many, or a class where the clone is expanded.

TRBJ2-1,TRBV19,few,CASSRGDTYNEQFF
TRBJ1-2,TRBV28,-,CASSPRGLGYTF
TRBJ2-5,TRBV4-2,many,CASSPGTSGGALETQYF
TRBJ2-7,TRBV5-6,few,CASSGRDRVHEQYF
TRBJ1-2,TRBV6-1,few,CASSGRQGAGSNYGYTF
TRBJ2-2,TRBV5-4,few,CASSLNRDAGELFF
TRBJ2-5,TRBV18,few,CASSLRGQETQYF
TRBJ1-5,TRBV6-5,-,CASSYTGPNQPQHF
TRBJ2-6,TRBV5-4,-,CAGGARISGANVLTF
TRBJ1-2,TRBV30,few,CAWSRDSDYGYTF
TRBJ2-7,TRBV7-2,-,CASSRKGQGALYEQYF
TRBJ1-2,TRBV4-2,-,CASSQDDRGLGGYGYTF
TRBJ2-5,TRBV7-6,-,CASSPLALSQYF
TRBJ2-1,TRBV7-2,-,CASSLVATSGRNEQFF
TRBJ2-7,TRBV28,-,CASTSLSRDRGAKQYF
TRBJ2-5,TRBV19,-,CASTQGAGETQYF
TRBJ1-1,TRBV2,few,CASEGEGTEAFF
TRBJ2-4,TRBV10-3,few,CAISDRTAGGNIQYF
TRBJ2-6,TRBV6-5,few,CASSYSTGAGANVLTF
TRBJ2-5,TRBV18,-,CASSPPGQETQYF
TRBJ2-2,TRBV28,-,CASRGSRGNTGELFF
TRBJ2-1,TRBV7-2,-,CASSTQGGNEQFF
TRBJ2-5,TRBV2,few,CASSGTSGRPTQYF
TRBJ1-2,TRBV28,-,CASSPPDYRVGGYTF
TRBJ1-2,TRBV18,few,CASSPDKVRGYTF
TRBJ1-6,TRBV7-9,few,CASSSQGALSAPLHF
TRBJ2-1,TRBV19,-,CASRGRGSAYNEQFF
TRBJ2-1,TRBV11-2,-,CASSSQGLAGAGEQFF
TRBJ2-5,TRBV5-6,-,CASSPTQRGETQYF
TRBJ2-7,TRBV27,few,CASSYVDSLEQYF
TRBJ1-1,TRBV28,-,CASSLFSRGSGNTEAFF
TRBJ2-4,TRBV28,few,CASSLAGGLPQYF
TRBJ1-3,TRBV5-6,-,CASSWTWTGGNTIYF
TRBJ2-7,TRBV18,-,CASSAGTGRGGAYEQYF
TRBJ2-7,TRBV2,few,CASNAGTGDHEQYF
TRBJ1-6,TRBV5-4,few,CASSLSLTNSPLHF
TRBJ1-6,TRBV14,-,CASSQANSPLHF
TRBJ2-1,TRBV6-6,few,CASSTTSGRGEQFF
TRBJ2-7,TRBV5-1,few,CASSRTGTSSYEQYF
TRBJ1-5,TRBV28,-,CASSWGQGHYSNQPQHF
TRBJ2-7,TRBV20-1,few,CSASALSEQYF
TRBJ1-4,TRBV19,-,CASSLDSDNEKLFF
TRBJ2-4,TRBV28,-,CASSPRGGLDIQYF
TRBJ2-5,TRBV29-1,-,CSVRVGQETQYF
TRBJ2-4,TRBV28,many,CASSFTGAVKNIQYF
TRBJ2-7,TRBV2,-,CASRREAEQYF
TRBJ1-2,TRBV7-9,few,CASSPPDGQYYGYTF
TRBJ2-2,TRBV30,many,CAWSGLQVGELFF
TRBJ2-5,TRBV7-2,-,CASSSQGYQETQYF